The 16 T cell receptor beta chains below all came from one sample that was sequenced in a study of PD-L1 blockade in urothelial cancer. As for time point: peripheral blood 6 weeks after treatment start. The assay was immunoSEQ multiplex PCR, and TCRdb's table has in-frame clones only and misses some. The sample records 15,000 to 20,000 clones, approximately 82% being singletons. The specimen was PBMCs, collected around atezolizumab (anti-PD-L1) treatment. The source of these receptors is a man in his fifties or sixties with urothelial cancer.

The CDR3 loop reads CASSTHTGPQETQYF. The CDR3 DNA reads as TGCGCCAGCAGCACCCATACAGGGCCCCAAGAGACCCAGTACTTC. J is TRBJ2-5 and V is TRBV4-1; a weak D match, TRBD1 (6 bases). Trimming shortened V by 5 bases and J by 1 base, and 14 bases separated the two germline ends. Germline assignment: CDR1 MGHRA and CDR2 YSYEKL. The CDR3 has 15 residues.

V gene TRBV6-6 combines with J gene TRBJ1-5; 7 bases are shared with TRBD1. Losses at the gene ends were 7 bases for V and 7 bases for J; bases not matched to a gene: 10. CDR1 is MNHNY, CDR2 SVGAGI, per germline (reference sequence). There are 14 residues in the CDR3. The CDR3 loop reads CASKRGQQPQPQHF. CDR3 nucleotides: TGTGCCAGCAAAAGGGGGCAGCAGCCGCAGCCCCAGCATTTT.

The rearrangement uses TRBV7-6 and TRBJ2-5; perhaps TRBD2 as D (7 bases). From germline, CDR1 is SGHVS and CDR2 FNYEAQ. The V gene lost 1 base and the J gene lost 5 bases, with 17 bases spanning the gap. This CDR3 contains 16 residues. This CDR3 is CASSLVRRGPWETQYF. The DNA for the CDR3 is TGTGCCAGCAGCTTAGTCAGGCGGGGGCCATGGGAGACCCAGTACTTC.

In nucleotides, the CDR3 is TGTGCCAGCAGCCGCGGCCCCTCCGTGGGGAGTGGCTACACCTTC. It specifies CASSRGPSVGSGYTF. The genes are TRBV5-8 and TRBJ1-2, with unresolved D. The V end was cut by 4 bases, the J end by 7 bases, with 20 bases between. Germline loops: CDR1 SGHTS, CDR2 YDEGEE. There are 15 residues in the CDR3. The variable domain in full, completed from reference TRBV5-8 and TRBJ1-2, reads EAGVTQSPTHLIKTRGQQATLRCSPISGHTSVYWYQQALGLGLQFLLWYDEGEERNRGNFPPRFSGRQFPNYSSELNVNALELEDSALYLCASSRGPSVGSGYTFGSGTRLTVV.

This clone was found once. The chain recombines TRBV5-1 with TRBJ2-3, with D maybe TRBD1 (6 bases). CDR1 is SGHRS and CDR2 is YFSETQ in the germline V gene. CDR3 length equals 14 residues. V lost 5 bases to trimming and J lost 2 bases, with 12 bases between them. The CDR3, as DNA: TGCGCCAGCAGACAAGGACAGACCACAGATACGCAGTATTTT. Translated: CASRQGQTTDTQYF.

V is TRBV4-1 and J is TRBJ1-2; 10 bases fit TRBD1. The CDR3 has 19 amino acids. Losses at the gene ends were 0 bases for V and 6 bases for J; bases not matched to a gene: 16. Looked up from germline, CDR1 is MGHRA and CDR2 is YSYEKL. The CDR3 bases are TGCGCCAGCAGCCAAGATCCCCCCGCGACAGGGGGCAATCAGAATGGCTACACCTTC. Residues: CASSQDPPATGGNQNGYTF.

The rearrangement links TRBV7-8 to TRBJ2-7; 8 bases are a match to TRBD2. The germline V gene encodes CDR1 SGHVS and CDR2 FQNEAQ. The CDR3 consists of 16 residues. The junction had 11 bases not matched to a gene; V was cut back by 1 base and J by 6 bases. The CDR3 bases are TGTGCCAGCAGCTTAGGGTGGGGACTAGTGTCTGGCGAGCAGTACTTC. Protein sequence: CASSLGWGLVSGEQYF.

This rearrangement joins TRBV30 to TRBJ2-5, with 14 bases matching TRBD2. Trimming took 3 bases from V and 2 from J; bases not matched to a gene: 2. Germline V lookup: CDR1 GTSNPN, CDR2 SVGIG (reference sequence). This CDR3 has 15 amino acids. The CDR3 DNA sequence: TGTGCCTGGAGGGGACTAGCGGGAGAACAAGAGACCCAGTACTTC. The encoded protein is CAWRGLAGEQETQYF.

The J gene is TRBJ1-4, the V gene TRBV19; 8 bases match TRBD1. Germline-derived CDR1 and CDR2 are LNHDA and SQIVND (reference sequence). CDR3 length: 13 amino acids. The V gene end was trimmed by 6 bases and the J gene end by 7 bases; junction bases not matched to a gene: 4. This CDR3 reads CASRGRGREKLFF. As DNA, the CDR3 is TGTGCCAGTAGGGGCAGGGGGCGTGAAAAACTGTTTTTT.

The chain is built from TRBV25-1 and TRBJ2-1; D is ambiguous. V dropped 0 bases and J dropped 6 bases, with 12 bases sitting between them. The germline V gene has CDR1 MGHDK and CDR2 SYGVNS. This CDR3 region has 15 residues. CDR3 DNA: TGTGCCAGCAGTGAATATTGGAAATCGGGCAATGAGCAGTTCTTC. This encodes CASSEYWKSGNEQFF.

V and J are TRBV2 and TRBJ1-1; no firm D call. Trimming left V 8 bases short and J 1 base short, with 17 bases between. The germline V gene encodes CDR1 SNHLY and CDR2 FYNNEI. This CDR3 contains 15 residues. CDR3 region: CASGPPDTRNTEAFF. As DNA, the CDR3 is TGTGCCAGCGGTCCCCCTGACACCCGGAACACTGAAGCTTTCTTT.

The chain carries TRBV2 and TRBJ2-3; 14 bases fit TRBD2. Germline V gives CDR1 SNHLY, CDR2 FYNNEI. Trimming removed 6 bases from V and 3 bases from J; junction bases left unmatched: 14. The length of the CDR3 is 19 residues. Here the CDR3 reads CASRAPYPGLAGATDTQYF. The CDR3, as DNA: TGTGCCAGCAGAGCCCCTTATCCGGGACTAGCGGGGGCAACAGATACGCAGTATTTT.

Of note for this clone: This CDR3 is also generated by other DNA sequences in the sample. The chain recombines TRBV18 with TRBJ2-5, with 8 bases aligning to TRBD2. Germline lookup yields CDR1 KGHSH and CDR2 LQKENI. The CDR3 extends over 15 amino acids. V shed 1 base, J shed 2 bases, and the junction held 3 bases outside the gene matches. CDR3 in amino acids: CASSPRSSGQETQYF. As DNA, the CDR3 is TGTGCCAGCTCACCACGCTCTAGCGGGCAAGAGACCCAGTACTTC.

This chain uses TRBV4-1 with TRBJ2-1, with 7 bases identical to TRBD2. The CDR3 extends over 16 amino acids. Germline-derived CDR1 and CDR2 are MGHRA and YSYEKL. The V gene end was trimmed by 0 bases and the J gene end by 4 bases; junction bases not matched to a gene: 6. The CDR3 bases are TGCGCCAGCAGCCAAGATTTCGCGGGGGTTTACAATGAGCAGTTCTTC. Its translation: CASSQDFAGVYNEQFF.

This sequence joins TRBV6-5 and TRBJ1-2; tentatively, D is TRBD1 (5 bases). Per germline, CDR1 MNHEY and CDR2 SVGAGI. Trimming removed 0 bases at V and 8 bases at J, with 16 bases between. The CDR3 runs 15 residues. The CDR3 reads CASSYSGGRGRGYTF. CDR3 DNA: TGTGCCAGCAGTTACTCGGGCGGGAGGGGAAGAGGCTACACCTTC.

Here the CDR3 reads CASSRDMSSGNTIYF. For the CDR3, the DNA is TGTGCCAGCAGCCGCGACATGAGCTCTGGAAACACCATATATTTT. The V gene is TRBV7-2, the J gene TRBJ1-3, with unresolved D. The germline gives CDR1 SGHTA, CDR2 FQGNSA. The ends were cut back, 5 bases at V and 0 bases at J, with 11 bases in the middle. The CDR3 contains 15 residues. Together with reference TRBV7-2 and TRBJ1-3, the CDR3 gives the full variable domain: GAGVSQSPSNKVTEKGKDVELRCDPISGHTALYWYRQSLGQGLEFLIYFQGNSAPDKSGLPSDRFSAERTGGSVSTLTIQRTQQEDSAVYLCASSRDMSSGNTIYFGEGSWLTVV.